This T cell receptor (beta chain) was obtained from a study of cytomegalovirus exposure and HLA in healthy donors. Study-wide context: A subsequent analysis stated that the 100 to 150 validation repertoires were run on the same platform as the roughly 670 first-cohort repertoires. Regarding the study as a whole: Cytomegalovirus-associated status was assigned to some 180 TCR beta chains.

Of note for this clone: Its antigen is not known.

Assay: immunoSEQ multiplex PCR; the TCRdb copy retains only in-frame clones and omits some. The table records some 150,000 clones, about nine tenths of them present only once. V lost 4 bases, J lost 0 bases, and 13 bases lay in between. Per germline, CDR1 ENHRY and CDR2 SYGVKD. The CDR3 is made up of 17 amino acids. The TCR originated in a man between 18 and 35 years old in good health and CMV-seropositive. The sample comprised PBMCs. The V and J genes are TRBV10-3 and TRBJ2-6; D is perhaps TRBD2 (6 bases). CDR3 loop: CAISVAAPVSGANVLTF. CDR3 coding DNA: TGTGCCATCAGTGTAGCGGCTCCGGTCTCTGGGGCCAACGTCCTGACTTTC.